The rows below give T cell receptor beta chains drawn from one sample of a study of blood T cell repertoires in COVID-19. The repertoire was sequenced with immunoSEQ multiplex PCR; TCRdb's copy has only in-frame clones and lacks some. The sample records 140,000 to 150,000 clones, 80% to 85% being singletons. The specimen sequenced was PBMCs or T cells enriched from blood (not recorded which). These TCRs come from a woman between 50 and 59 years old who had been exposed to COVID-19. Each CDR3 is given with its conserved first and last residue. The order of the fields is V gene, J gene, CDR3 protein.

TRBV3-1/TRBV3-2	TRBJ2-5	CASSQRPRGETQYF
TRBV27	TRBJ2-1	CASSLTSGGYNEQFF
TRBV4-1	TRBJ1-5	CASSQVWMGGASNQPQHF
TRBV11-3	TRBJ2-2	CASSFYRGTGELFF
TRBV2	TRBJ1-2	CASSSLTGGAGGYTF
TRBV7-2	TRBJ1-1	CASSPSIKSHGAFF
TRBV15	TRBJ2-7	CATSPLGAGGKDYEQYF
TRBV7-2	TRBJ2-7	CASSYLPPSRGVSYEQYF
TRBV18	TRBJ2-7	CASSDGTSGRVYEQYF
TRBV6-5	TRBJ2-7	CASSYPGTGPEQYF
TRBV6-2/TRBV6-3	TRBJ2-3	CASSQSGGVLDTQYF
TRBV7-8	TRBJ1-2	CASSPRDSINYGYTF
TRBV25-1	TRBJ2-7	CASSDKSEQYF
TRBV6-2/TRBV6-3	TRBJ1-2	CASSYRGGAWPGYTF
TRBV7-9	TRBJ1-4	CASRLQGTNEKLFF
TRBV5-1	TRBJ2-5	CASSQGQGFGLLRETQYF
TRBV3-1/TRBV3-2	TRBJ2-4	CASSQISQGLAKNIQYF
TRBV5-1	TRBJ1-2	CASSRVGEDGYTF
TRBV6-1	TRBJ2-1	CASSDDSSYNEQFF
TRBV7-2	TRBJ2-7	CASSLAGQGAYEQYF
TRBV10-3	TRBJ2-5	CATVDGGTQYF
TRBV3-1/TRBV3-2	TRBJ1-2	CASTHRANYGYTF
TRBV11-2	TRBJ2-5	CASSARANEETQYF
TRBV9	TRBJ2-3	CASSGLAGADTQYF
TRBV9	TRBJ2-3	CASSPFPTSTSTDTQYF
TRBV13	TRBJ2-3	CASSPSGSWDTQYF
TRBV4-1	TRBJ2-5	CASSQAGWGQETQYF
TRBV7-8	TRBJ2-7	CASSLESGRSYEQYF
TRBV19	TRBJ1-1	CASQQGRTEAFF
TRBV6-2/TRBV6-3	TRBJ2-1	CASSYARTSGGLYNEQFF
TRBV11-3	TRBJ2-1	CASSHPVGTSGRGEQFF
TRBV4-3	TRBJ2-1	CASSLLTSGRADEQFF
TRBV7-9	TRBJ1-5	CASAGTGDQPQHF
TRBV7-2	TRBJ2-3	CASSLGLAGGHDTQYF
TRBV7-2	TRBJ1-6	CASSPQTGALHF
TRBV18	TRBJ2-1	CASSQSGINEQFF
TRBV7-6	TRBJ2-3	CASSRDLGDTQYF
TRBV4-3	TRBJ2-3	CASSQDLRGHLDPDFTDTQYF
TRBV4-1	TRBJ1-4	CASSQEANRANEKLFF